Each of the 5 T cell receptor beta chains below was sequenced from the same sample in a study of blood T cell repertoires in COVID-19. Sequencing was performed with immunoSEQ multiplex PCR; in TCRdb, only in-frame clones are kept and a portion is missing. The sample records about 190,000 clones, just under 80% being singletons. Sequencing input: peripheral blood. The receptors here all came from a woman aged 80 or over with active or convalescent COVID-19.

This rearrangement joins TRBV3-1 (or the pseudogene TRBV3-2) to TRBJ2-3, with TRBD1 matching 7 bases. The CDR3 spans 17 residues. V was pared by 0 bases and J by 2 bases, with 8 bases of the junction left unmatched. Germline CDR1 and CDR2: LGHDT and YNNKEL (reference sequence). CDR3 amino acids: CASSQDGDRAYTDTQYF. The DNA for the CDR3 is TGTGCCAGCAGCCAAGATGGAGACAGGGCTTACACAGATACGCAGTATTTT.

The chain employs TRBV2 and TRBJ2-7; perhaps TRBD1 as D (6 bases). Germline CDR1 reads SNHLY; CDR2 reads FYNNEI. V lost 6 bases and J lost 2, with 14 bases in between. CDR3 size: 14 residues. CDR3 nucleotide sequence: TGTGCCAGCAGACGGACAGAGATTACCTACGAGCAGTACTTC. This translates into CASRRTEITYEQYF.

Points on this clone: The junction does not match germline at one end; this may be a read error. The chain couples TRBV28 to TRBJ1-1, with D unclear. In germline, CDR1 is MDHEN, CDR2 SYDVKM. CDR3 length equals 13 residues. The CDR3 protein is CASTTSVTHAPLF. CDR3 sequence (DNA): TGTGCCAGCACCACAAGTGTTACCCACGCCCCTCTTTTT.

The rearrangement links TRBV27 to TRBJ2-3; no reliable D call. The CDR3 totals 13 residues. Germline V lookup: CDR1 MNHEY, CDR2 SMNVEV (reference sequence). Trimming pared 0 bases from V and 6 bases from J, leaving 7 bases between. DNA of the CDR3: TGTGCCAGCAGTTTATCGAGGTGGGATACGCAGTATTTT. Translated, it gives CASSLSRWDTQYF.

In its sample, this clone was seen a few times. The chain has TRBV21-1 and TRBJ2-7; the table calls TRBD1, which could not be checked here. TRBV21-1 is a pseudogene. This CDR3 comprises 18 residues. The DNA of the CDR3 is TGTGCCAGCAGCAAAGCGCCCTCAGGGTTGAAAATCTCCTACGAGCAGTACTTC. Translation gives CASSKAPSGLKISYEQYF.